This record looks at one T cell receptor beta chain sequence and its context. Its antigen is still unknown. Sequencing used immunoSEQ multiplex PCR; TCRdb keeps in-frame clones, though not all of them. The sample lists over 120,000 clones, approximately 93% seen once, with under 6.5% in the top ten. The CDR3 runs 14 residues. The ends were cut back, 5 bases at V and 4 bases at J, with 14 bases in the middle. Looked up from germline, CDR1 is MNHEY and CDR2 is SMNVEV (reference sequence). This specimen comes from a study of T cell responses to AZD1222 COVID-19 vaccine. Overall study findings and caveats: Spike-wide coverage was observed for vaccine-associated CD4 TCRs, with dominant responses at 160-218 and 743-854.

V is TRBV27 and J is TRBJ1-2; the D is unclear. The TCR sequence derives from an adult in good health. The sample here was peripheral blood, taken on day 0 of AZD1222 vaccination. CDR3 region: CASSTKEYFYGYTF. For the CDR3, the DNA is TGTGCCAGCAGTACAAAGGAGTACTTCTATGGCTACACCTTC.